One and the same sample provided the 17 T cell receptor beta chains below, sequenced in a study of T-cell reconstitution after alpha-beta-depleted transplantation in children. Preparation of the TCRbeta library involved a method that used unique molecular identifiers. TCRdb called the PCR reads again in MiXCR, with one record for every CDR3 protein. The sample contains 150,000 to 250,000 distinct CDR3 sequences, about 14% of which appear only once. Sequencing used PBMCs from the stem cell graft donor, obtained from the stem cell graft. These receptors came from a human donor who donated a stem cell graft to a child with acute lymphoblastic leukemia.

This clonotype was found a few times. V gene TRBV20-1 combines with J gene TRBJ1-2; the D is unclear. Trimming took off 5 bases at V and 4 bases at J, with 14 bases between the two ends. This CDR3 region has 13 residues. Germline V gene sequence: CDR1 DFQATT, CDR2 SNEGSKA (reference sequence). The DNA for the CDR3 is TGCAGTGCTGGGATCCATGGTCGCTATGGCTACACCTTC. Translation: CSAGIHGRYGYTF.

This clonotype has ten or more counts. V gene TRBV10-3 combines with J gene TRBJ2-1; 7 positions agree with TRBD2. The germline V gene encodes CDR1 ENHRY and CDR2 SYGVKD. This CDR3 spans 15 amino acids. J gave up 6 bases and V 3 bases, and 8 bases lay outside the gene matches. DNA of the CDR3: TGTGCCATCAGTGACCCGACGGGACTATTCAATGAGCAGTTCTTC. Translated, it gives CAISDPTGLFNEQFF.

This clonotype was seen more than once but under ten times. The chain links TRBV19 to TRBJ2-7; TRBD2 matches at 7 bases. Germline V lookup: CDR1 LNHDA, CDR2 SQIVND (reference sequence). J lost 5 bases, V lost 5 bases, and 12 bases had no gene match. CDR3 length equals 15 residues. In nucleotides, the CDR3 is TGTGCCAGTAGTTATACTAGCGAAATGATCGACGAGCAGTACTTC. Protein sequence: CASSYTSEMIDEQYF.

In this sample, this clonotype turned up many times. V usage is TRBV20-1 and J usage is TRBJ2-7, with TRBD1 identical over 9 bases. The CDR3 contains 15 residues. Germline CDR1 and CDR2: DFQATT and SNEGSKA (reference sequence). Germline trimming cut 5 bases from V and 6 bases from J; bases unmatched to any gene: 14. CDR3 nucleotide sequence: TGCAGTGCTGATAAGACAGGGGGGTTCTTGGGCGAGCAGTACTTC. Protein product: CSADKTGGFLGEQYF.

The chain uses TRBV7-9 and TRBJ2-7; no firm D call. Deletions cut 2 bases from V and 9 bases from J, with 14 bases between. Per the germline V gene, CDR1 is SEHNR and CDR2 is FQNEAQ (reference sequence). The CDR3 sequence is 13 residues long. DNA of the CDR3: TGTGCCAGCAGCTTACTTACGGATCAAGGGCAGTACTTC. Translating gives CASSLLTDQGQYF.

This clonotype appeared many times. The chain employs TRBV20-1 and TRBJ2-7, with a tentative D call TRBD2 (5 bases). The CDR3 extends over 15 amino acids. The V gene lost 2 bases and the J gene lost 6 bases, with 20 bases spanning the gap. Looked up from germline, CDR1 is DFQATT and CDR2 is SNEGSKA (reference sequence). This CDR3 reads CSARPGETSLLEQYF. The CDR3, as DNA: TGCAGTGCTAGACCCGGGGAGACCTCCCTCCTCGAGCAGTACTTC.

In its sample, this clonotype was seen many times. V is TRBV4-1 and J is TRBJ2-1; no clear D. The CDR3 has 16 amino acids. Per germline, CDR1 MGHRA and CDR2 YSYEKL. Between the trimmed V and J ends, which lost 4 bases and 5 bases, there was a span of 18 bases. CDR3 coding DNA: TGCGCCAGCAGCCTCGTAGCAGCTCGGAGTAACAATGAGCAGTTCTTC. Its translation is CASSLVAARSNNEQFF.

A remark on this clonotype: A read error is possible here, since a much larger clone lies one base away. The chain carries TRBV11-3 and TRBJ1-2; D possibly corresponds to TRBD1 (6 bases). V was cut by 7 bases and J by 8 bases, with 20 bases left in between. This CDR3 is 14 amino acids long. Germline V gives CDR1 SGHNT, CDR2 YENEEA. CDR3 coding DNA: TGTGCCAGCACCTCCTATACAGGGATTGGCGGCTACACCTTC. As protein: CASTSYTGIGGYTF.

This clonotype has a count of ten or more. The V call is TRBV12-3 or TRBV12-4, the J call TRBJ1-2; D possibly corresponds to TRBD1 (5 bases). V was trimmed by 2 bases and J by 8 bases, leaving 12 bases between them. The CDR3 contains 13 residues. The CDR3 loop reads CASSLTQGGGYTF. The CDR3 DNA reads TGTGCCAGCAGTTTAACTCAGGGTGGAGGCTACACCTTC.

This clonotype showed up many times. The chain employs TRBV20-1 and TRBJ2-7; 7 nucleotides line up with TRBD1. The ends lost 0 bases at V and 5 bases at J; junction bases unmatched: 7. CDR3 length: 14 amino acids. From germline, CDR1 is DFQATT and CDR2 SNEGSKA (reference sequence). The CDR3 loop reads CSARDGLGGDEQYF. The CDR3 coding sequence is TGCAGTGCTAGAGATGGGCTAGGGGGCGACGAGCAGTACTTC.

This clonotype was found many times. This rearrangement joins TRBV6-5 to TRBJ1-1; D unresolved. The CDR3 is 13 amino acids. Looked up from germline, CDR1 is MNHEY and CDR2 is SVGAGI. Trimming left V 4 bases short and J 1 base short, with 7 bases between. The CDR3 loop reads CASSSTPNTEAFF. In DNA, the CDR3 is TGTGCCAGCAGTTCCACGCCGAACACTGAAGCTTTCTTT.

This clonotype appeared many times. The rearrangement links TRBV6-1 to TRBJ2-3; 10 positions match TRBD1. CDR1 is MNHNS, CDR2 SASEGT, per germline. This CDR3 comprises 15 residues. With V trimmed by 6 bases and J by 4 bases, 7 bases remained unmatched. The CDR3 reads CASSHRGQGADTQYF. The CDR3 nucleotides are TGTGCCAGCAGCCACAGAGGACAGGGGGCAGATACGCAGTATTTT.

This clonotype was detected many times. The gene calls are TRBV12-3 or TRBV12-4 and TRBJ1-4; 10 bases map to TRBD1. The CDR3 runs 16 residues. Trimming at V came to 6 bases and at J to 6 bases, leaving 10 bases not matched to a gene. The CDR3 spells CASSPQGGTGDEKLFF. As DNA, the CDR3 is TGTGCCAGCAGCCCCCAGGGAGGGACAGGGGATGAAAAACTGTTTTTT.

The table lists this clonotype with many counts. The chain uses TRBV24-1 and TRBJ2-6; 7 bases are a match to TRBD1. Trimming cost V 4 bases and J 2 bases; bases outside gene matches: 7. The CDR3 length is 17 residues. Germline assignment: CDR1 KGHDR and CDR2 SFDVKD. This CDR3 is CATSETTGTPGANVLTF. CDR3 bases: TGTGCCACCAGTGAAACGACAGGGACCCCTGGGGCCAACGTCCTGACTTTC.

At least ten counts were recorded for this clonotype. The chain uses TRBV20-1 and TRBJ2-7, with 9 bases aligning to TRBD1. This CDR3 region has 14 residues. Per germline, CDR1 DFQATT and CDR2 SNEGSKA (reference sequence). V lost 3 bases to trimming and J lost 1 base; unmatched junction nucleotides: 4. The CDR3 loop reads CSASNRGQSYEQYF. CDR3 nucleotides: TGCAGTGCTAGCAACAGGGGGCAGTCCTACGAGCAGTACTTC.

This clonotype was detected many times. The chain carries TRBV5-1 and TRBJ2-2, with D tentatively TRBD1 (5 bases). V lost 0 bases and J 8 bases, leaving 11 bases between the germline ends. This CDR3 has 14 residues. Germline V lookup: CDR1 SGHRS, CDR2 YFSETQ. DNA for the CDR3: TGCGCCAGCAGCTTGGAGCCAGGGTTTGGGGAGCTGTTTTTT. Translation gives CASSLEPGFGELFF.

This clonotype appeared a few times. The chain is built from TRBV7-9 and TRBJ2-1, with D maybe TRBD2 (6 bases). The CDR3 has 15 residues. With 5 bases removed from V and 8 bases from J, the gap between germline ends came to 19 bases. Germline values: CDR1 SEHNR, CDR2 FQNEAQ (reference sequence). The CDR3 DNA follows: TGTGCCAGCAGCCACCGGGACCTTACGGGGGATGAGCAGTTCTTC. It translates to CASSHRDLTGDEQFF. Combining the CDR3 with reference TRBV7-9 and TRBJ2-1 gives the whole variable domain DTGVSQNPRHKITKRGQNVTFRCDPISEHNRLYWYRQTLGQGPEFLTYFQNEAQLEKSRLLSDRFSAERPKGSFSTLEIQRTEQGDSAMYLCASSHRDLTGDEQFFGPGTRLTVL.